The clone carrying this T cell receptor (beta chain) showed up just a few times. The data originate from a study of identical twins. The V gene's germline CDR1 is DFQATT and CDR2 SNEGSKA (reference sequence). There are 16 residues in the CDR3. V lost 2 bases, J lost 5 bases, and 11 bases stayed unmatched. Using its own MiXCR run on the 5' RACE reads, TCRdb lists one record per CDR3 protein. The sample records about 430,000 distinct CDR3 sequences, 18% being singletons. The TCR was taken from a man between 45 and 60 years old in good health. The chain links TRBV20-1 to TRBJ2-2; 7 bases are a match to TRBD2. Input material: naive T cells sorted from blood. CDR3 in DNA: TGCAGTGCTAGACCAACTCTAGCGGCAACTACCGGGGAGCTGTTTTTT. Protein: CSARPTLAATTGELFF.